These 22 T cell receptor beta chains share one sample of origin, sequenced in a study of cytomegalovirus exposure and HLA in healthy donors. It was with 60 Vbeta and 13 Jbeta primers that the PCR ran. Clones were read by immunoSEQ multiplex PCR, and TCRdb kept only the in-frame ones, dropping some. The profile covers around 150,000 clones, with approximately 71% appearing a single time and roughly 2% taken by the ten largest. Sequencing was done on a sample of PBMCs. Every receptor here comes from a man aged 25 to 40 in good health and CMV-seronegative.

This clone has just a few counts. V usage is TRBV19 and J usage is TRBJ2-6; D not certain. The CDR3 is 16 residues long. Germline V gene sequence: CDR1 LNHDA, CDR2 SQIVND (reference sequence). V was clipped by 7 bases and J by 0 bases, with 13 bases between them. CDR3 in amino acids: CASTITDYSGANVLTF. CDR3 DNA sequence: TGTGCCAGTACAATCACAGATTACTCTGGGGCCAACGTCCTGACTTTC. Combining the CDR3 with reference TRBV19 and TRBJ2-6 gives the whole variable domain DGGITQSPKYLFRKEGQNVTLSCEQNLNHDAMYWYRQDPGQGLRLIYYSQIVNDFQKGDIAEGYSVSREKKESFPLTVTSAQKNPTAFYLCASTITDYSGANVLTFGAGSRLTVL.

The V gene is TRBV6-1, the J gene TRBJ2-5; weak D call: TRBD2 (6 bases). The CDR3 length is 15 residues. V shed 2 bases and J shed 3 bases, with 13 bases lying between them. Germline V lookup: CDR1 MNHNS, CDR2 SASEGT. The CDR3 region has the DNA TGTGCCAGCAGTGAATTCGCCGGGGGTGAAGAGACCCAGTACTTC. This encodes CASSEFAGGEETQYF.

The chain has TRBV23-1 and TRBJ2-2; a possible D gene is TRBD2 (6 bases). TRBV23-1 is labeled an ORF, and its function is uncertain. Trimming left V 6 bases short and J 1 base short, with 24 bases between. The CDR3 loop spans 19 amino acids. CDR3 amino acids: CASSLRRGGTEGNTGELFF. The DNA for the CDR3 is TGCGCCAGCAGCCTACGGCGGGGTGGGACGGAAGGGAACACCGGGGAGCTGTTTTTT.

This chain links TRBV19 with TRBJ1-2; D is unresolved. The germline CDR1 and CDR2 sequences are LNHDA and SQIVND (reference sequence). V dropped 3 bases and J dropped 8 bases, with 10 bases sitting between them. The CDR3 spans 12 residues. The CDR3 nucleotides read TGTGCCAGTAGTATGGTAGACTGGGGCTACACCTTC. Its protein product is CASSMVDWGYTF.

This chain joins TRBV6-1 and TRBJ1-1; no firm D call. Germline V gives CDR1 MNHNS, CDR2 SASEGT. V shed 4 bases and J shed 2 bases, with 17 bases lying between them. The CDR3 runs to 16 residues. CDR3 sequence (DNA): TGTGCCAGCAGTGGCCCAGCGACTATGCGAAACACTGAAGCTTTCTTT. Encoded protein: CASSGPATMRNTEAFF.

The rearrangement links TRBV18 to TRBJ2-2; D gene unclear. Per germline, CDR1 KGHSH and CDR2 LQKENI. V lost 6 bases to trimming and J lost 0 bases, with 14 bases between them. The CDR3 is 16 residues long. As DNA, the CDR3 is TGTGCCAGCTCCACCACCCCAGGCCCGAACACCGGGGAGCTGTTTTTT. Translation gives CASSTTPGPNTGELFF.

This chain links TRBV2 with TRBJ2-5, with 9 bases fitting TRBD2. Germline V gene sequence: CDR1 SNHLY, CDR2 FYNNEI. The V segment lost 2 bases and the J segment 5 bases; nucleotides outside the gene matches: 15. This CDR3 is built from 18 residues. The CDR3 sequence is CASSESSAGGLGGETQYF. The CDR3 nucleotides read TGTGCCAGCAGTGAAAGTTCTGCGGGAGGGTTGGGGGGGGAGACCCAGTACTTC.

Remarks on this clone: Other DNA sequences in this sample translate to the same CDR3. This chain links TRBV7-3 with TRBJ1-1; D remains ambiguous. This CDR3 comprises 13 residues. From germline, CDR1 is SGHTA and CDR2 FQGTGA. Trimming took off 5 bases at V and 3 bases at J, with 10 bases between the two ends. The CDR3 region is CASSPGVDTEAFF. The DNA for the CDR3 is TGTGCCAGCAGCCCCGGGGTAGACACTGAAGCTTTCTTT.

J is TRBJ2-7 and V is TRBV19, with TRBD1 identical over 8 bases. This CDR3 is built from 13 residues. V trimming: 4 bases; J trimming: 5 bases; junction bases outside the gene matches: 4. Germline CDR1 is LNHDA and CDR2 is SQIVND (reference sequence). CDR3 amino acids: CASSTQGANEQYF. DNA of the CDR3: TGTGCCAGTAGTACCCAGGGGGCCAACGAGCAGTACTTC.

V usage is TRBV2 and J usage is TRBJ2-5; D perhaps matches TRBD2 (5 bases). Germline CDR1 reads SNHLY; CDR2 reads FYNNEI. The V end lost 6 bases, the J end lost 2 bases, and 7 bases lay between the germline ends. The CDR3 runs to 12 residues. CDR3 DNA sequence: TGTGCCAGCAGAAGGGAGCAAGAGACCCAGTACTTC. Translated: CASRREQETQYF.

This clone was seen a handful of times. The chain couples TRBV4-1 to TRBJ2-7, with 8 bases identical to TRBD1. Per germline, CDR1 MGHRA and CDR2 YSYEKL. The CDR3 runs 15 residues. Unmatched junction bases numbered 7, after V lost 4 bases and J lost 2 bases. CDR3 nucleotides: TGCGCCAGCAGCCTTACGGACAGGGCGGCCTACGAGCAGTACTTC. Amino acids: CASSLTDRAAYEQYF.

The V and J genes are TRBV7-9 and TRBJ2-5, with 9 bases identical to TRBD1. The CDR3 spans 14 residues. V shed 3 bases, J shed 1 base, and the junction held 0 bases outside the gene matches. Germline V CDR1 and CDR2: SEHNR, FQNEAQ (reference sequence). CDR3 DNA sequence: TGTGCCAGCAGCTTGACAGGGGGCCAAGAGACCCAGTACTTC. This codes for CASSLTGGQETQYF.

This sequence joins TRBV5-5 and TRBJ2-7; D remains unclear. Trimming removed 4 bases at V and 3 bases at J, with 14 bases between. Germline loops: CDR1 SGHKS, CDR2 YYEKEE (reference sequence). The CDR3 extends over 14 amino acids. The CDR3: CASSPQAIHYEQYF. In DNA form, the CDR3 reads TGTGCCAGCAGCCCCCAGGCGATACACTACGAGCAGTACTTC.

This chain links TRBV28 with TRBJ2-7, with D tentatively TRBD2 (5 bases). The CDR3 spans 12 residues. Germline V gene lookup returns CDR1 MDHEN and CDR2 SYDVKM. V lost 8 bases to trimming and J lost 3 bases, with 11 bases between them. The CDR3 nucleotides read TGTGCCAGCGCGGAGGCTAACTACGAGCAGTACTTC. Translated, it gives CASAEANYEQYF.

V is TRBV27 and J is TRBJ1-4, with TRBD1 matching 10 bases. CDR3 size: 15 residues. Germline V gives CDR1 MNHEY, CDR2 SMNVEV (reference sequence). V lost 0 bases to trimming and J lost 7 bases; unmatched junction nucleotides: 2. This CDR3 is CASSLSGQGREKLFF. For the CDR3, the DNA is TGTGCCAGCAGTTTATCGGGACAGGGGCGTGAAAAACTGTTTTTT.

V usage is TRBV7-8 and J usage is TRBJ2-7, with TRBD2 identical over 7 bases. CDR3 length: 15 residues. Germline V gives CDR1 SGHVS, CDR2 FQNEAQ. With V trimmed by 1 base and J by 4 bases, 7 bases remained unmatched. The CDR3 nucleotides are TGTGCCAGCAGCTTAGTGGCTAGCGGAAAGTACGAGCAGTACTTC. Its protein is CASSLVASGKYEQYF.

The rearrangement uses TRBV20-1 and TRBJ2-5; the D gene is possibly TRBD2 (5 bases). With 6 bases removed from V and 7 bases from J, the gap between germline ends came to 12 bases. Germline CDR1 DFQATT, CDR2 SNEGSKA (reference sequence). CDR3 length: 11 residues. CDR3 loop: CSAAIGGTQYF. CDR3 DNA: TGCAGTGCGGCCATCGGAGGGACCCAGTACTTC.

V and J are TRBV7-3 and TRBJ2-7; the match to TRBD2 covers 15 bases. The germline V gene encodes CDR1 SGHTA and CDR2 FQGTGA. This CDR3 contains 16 residues. Unmatched junction bases numbered 5, after V lost 3 bases and J lost 5 bases. CDR3 nucleotides: TGTGCCAGCAGCTTGGGACTAGCGGGAGGTCCCGACGAGCAGTACTTC. Encoded protein: CASSLGLAGGPDEQYF.

The genes are TRBV6-5 and TRBJ2-5; D possibly corresponds to TRBD1 (6 bases). The ends were cut back, 2 bases at V and 2 bases at J, with 9 bases in the middle. Germline-derived CDR1 and CDR2 are MNHEY and SVGAGI. This CDR3 is 14 amino acids long. The CDR3: CASSYAGAQETQYF. In nucleotides, the CDR3 is TGTGCCAGCAGTTACGCAGGGGCGCAAGAGACCCAGTACTTC.

The chain couples TRBV27 to TRBJ1-5; no definite D call. The V and J ends lost 4 bases and 6 bases respectively, with 13 bases between them. The CDR3 runs 14 residues. Germline V gene sequence: CDR1 MNHEY, CDR2 SMNVEV (reference sequence). CDR3 in amino acids: CASSWSGRTQPQHF. CDR3 sequence (DNA): TGTGCCAGCAGTTGGTCAGGCCGAACTCAGCCCCAGCATTTT.

A few counts support this clone. This chain links TRBV5-4 with TRBJ1-2; a weak D match, TRBD1 (6 bases). The CDR3 is made up of 16 amino acids. Germline V CDR1 and CDR2: SGHNT, YYREEE (reference sequence). V was shortened by 2 bases and J by 2 bases, with 16 bases between the two germline ends. The DNA of the CDR3 is TGTGCCAGCAGCTTCCAACCGGGACAATTAAACTATGGCTACACCTTC. Protein sequence: CASSFQPGQLNYGYTF.

V and J are TRBV5-1 and TRBJ1-2, with TRBD1 matching 11 bases. The junction had 11 bases not matched to a gene; V was cut back by 2 bases and J by 8 bases. The CDR3 is 16 residues long. In germline, CDR1 is SGHRS, CDR2 YFSETQ. CDR3 loop: CASSFSGTGGSGGYTF. CDR3 nucleotide sequence: TGCGCCAGCAGCTTTTCCGGGACAGGGGGGTCGGGAGGCTACACCTTC.